The 5 T cell receptor beta chains below were found in one sample sequenced in a study of CD8+CD57+ T cells in acquired aplastic anemia. For CDR3 and TCR beta VDJ profiling, genomic DNA was the template used. TCRdb redid the calling of the reads with MiXCR, one entry per CDR3 protein. The sample consists of over 150,000 distinct CDR3 sequences, 71% of them appearing once. The authors sequenced patients whose flow cytometry had shown CD8+CD57+ cell expansion. The sample was sorted CD4+, CD8+, or CD8+CD57+ T cells (not recorded which) from PBMCs. Every receptor here comes from a human donor with aplastic anemia.

The chain combines TRBV24-1 with TRBJ1-5; D unclear. Trimming cost V 4 bases and J 0 bases, with 6 bases left between them. The germline V gene has CDR1 KGHDR and CDR2 SFDVKD. The CDR3 totals 14 residues. As DNA, the CDR3 is TGTGCCACCAGTGAAAAACGTAGCAATCAGCCCCAGCATTTT. Translated, it gives CATSEKRSNQPQHF.

This clonotype has just a few counts. The V call is TRBV15, the J call TRBJ2-5; D is undetermined. Trimming stripped 4 bases from V and 5 bases from J, with 8 bases between. Germline loops: CDR1 LNHNV, CDR2 YYDKDF (reference sequence). The CDR3 runs to 12 residues. The CDR3 sequence: CATSTPGETQYF. CDR3 nucleotide sequence: TGTGCCACCAGCACCCCGGGCGAGACCCAGTACTTC.

As to this clonotype: Sequence at one end of the junction differs from germline and may be a read error. The gene calls are TRBV12-3 or TRBV12-4 and TRBJ2-7; 7 bases are shared with TRBD2. The CDR3 is 16 residues long. CDR3 nucleotide sequence: TGTGCCATCAGTCCTGGATGGGAGGGGAGTCTCTACGAGCAGTACTTC. This translates into CAISPGWEGSLYEQYF.

This clonotype was seen a few times. The chain couples TRBV9 to TRBJ1-5; D not certain. The CDR3 spans 13 residues. The V end was cut by 0 bases, the J end by 7 bases, with 8 bases between. CDR1 is SGDLS, CDR2 YYNGEE, per germline. CDR3 amino acids: CASSVVPGQPQHF. The CDR3 DNA reads as TGTGCCAGCAGCGTAGTGCCTGGACAGCCCCAGCATTTT.

The chain carries TRBV7-2 and TRBJ2-3, with 9 nucleotides matching TRBD1. CDR1 is SGHTA, CDR2 FQGNSA, per germline. The CDR3 is 16 residues long. V dropped 5 bases and J dropped 0; count of bases not matched to a gene: 6. The CDR3 loop is CASSPRQGGSTDTQYF. CDR3 nucleotide sequence: TGTGCCAGCAGCCCCCGACAGGGGGGGAGCACAGATACGCAGTATTTT.